The 27 T cell receptor beta chains below were found in one sample sequenced in a study of CD8+ T cells in alopecia areata. Reverse transcription of extracted RNA yielded cDNA, which provided the sequencing template. This table comes from immunoSEQ multiplex PCR, and its TCRdb copy is limited to in-frame clones, with some not included. The data hold 200,000 or so clones, with roughly 64% observed a single time. Treatment specified: oral pan-JAK inhibitor, 5-10 mg twice daily. The specimen was CD4+ T cells sorted from blood, collected at week 24, from a patient treated with tofacitinib. The origin of the receptors is a human donor with alopecia areata.

The rearrangement uses TRBV18 and TRBJ2-5, with TRBD2 matching over 7 bases. V lost 1 base to trimming and J lost 0 bases; unmatched junction nucleotides: 2. In germline, CDR1 is KGHSH, CDR2 LQKENI. This CDR3 is 15 amino acids long. The CDR3 loop is CASSPQAGHQETQYF. The CDR3 DNA sequence: TGTGCCAGCTCACCACAAGCGGGACACCAAGAGACCCAGTACTTC.

V and J are TRBV30 and TRBJ1-2, with 7 bases aligning to TRBD1. CDR3 size: 14 residues. Germline V gene lookup returns CDR1 GTSNPN and CDR2 SVGIG (reference sequence). J gave up 4 bases and V 1 base, and 6 bases lay outside the gene matches. For the CDR3, the DNA is TGTGCCTGGAGTGCCCGCCGGGACAGCTATGGCTACACCTTC. It is translated as CAWSARRDSYGYTF.

The chain links TRBV19 to TRBJ2-7; TRBD1 or TRBD2 may be the D gene (5 bases each). Germline loops: CDR1 LNHDA, CDR2 SQIVND (reference sequence). This CDR3 spans 15 amino acids. Trimming removed 6 bases at V and 0 bases at J, with 15 bases between. CDR3 residues: CASSRERVISYEQYF. The CDR3 region has the DNA TGTGCCAGTAGCAGGGAGAGGGTCATCTCCTACGAGCAGTACTTC.

As to this clone: Other DNA sequences from this sample encode an identical CDR3 as well. This sequence joins TRBV27 and TRBJ1-1; 9 bases line up with TRBD1. Germline CDR1 and CDR2: MNHEY and SMNVEV (reference sequence). V was pared by 3 bases and J by 4 bases, with 0 bases of the junction left unmatched. This CDR3 contains 13 residues. CDR3 amino acids: CASSLDRGTEAFF. The DNA of the CDR3 is TGTGCCAGCAGTTTGGACAGGGGCACTGAAGCTTTCTTT.

The rearrangement uses TRBV29-1 and TRBJ1-1, with a weak D call TRBD1 (5 bases). V was shortened by 4 bases and J by 5 bases, with 26 bases between the two germline ends. The germline gives CDR1 SQVTM, CDR2 ANQGSEA. This CDR3 has 17 amino acids. The CDR3 DNA sequence: TGCAGCGTTGGACGACTAGGTGGACAACTCGGAGGGACTGAAGCTTTCTTT. Its translation is CSVGRLGGQLGGTEAFF.

This clone has a handful of counts. The CDR3 loop is CSVDDGAHEQYF. The CDR3 DNA is TGCAGCGTTGATGACGGGGCCCACGAGCAGTACTTC. The rearrangement links TRBV29-1 to TRBJ2-7; D is tentatively TRBD1 or TRBD2 (5 bases each). Germline values: CDR1 SQVTM, CDR2 ANQGSEA. The CDR3 extends over 12 amino acids. V lost 3 bases, J lost 5 bases, and 11 bases lay in between.

The CDR3 here is CASSLPWDTEAFF. In DNA form, the CDR3 reads TGTGCCAGCAGCTTACCTTGGGACACTGAAGCTTTCTTT. The chain links TRBV5-6 to TRBJ1-1; D unclear. Trimming shortened V by 2 bases and J by 3 bases, and 8 bases separated the two germline ends. This CDR3 spans 13 amino acids. CDR1 SGHDT and CDR2 YYEEEE come from the germline V gene.

The rearrangement uses TRBV10-3 and TRBJ2-1; 9 nucleotides match TRBD1. Germline V gene sequence: CDR1 ENHRY, CDR2 SYGVKD. V dropped 2 bases and J dropped 6; count of bases not matched to a gene: 11. The CDR3 is 17 residues long. The CDR3 is CAISETPGTGSGNEQFF. CDR3 sequence (DNA): TGTGCCATCAGTGAGACCCCCGGGACAGGGTCAGGCAATGAGCAGTTCTTC.

This clone was found a few times. The chain couples TRBV9 to TRBJ1-1, with D possibly matching TRBD1 (5 bases). Trimming removed 4 bases at V and 7 bases at J, with 20 bases between. CDR1 SGDLS and CDR2 YYNGEE come from the germline V gene. The CDR3 runs to 15 residues. The CDR3 here is CASSTTPGPGVEAFF. The CDR3 nucleotides read TGTGCCAGCAGCACCACGCCGGGGCCTGGGGTTGAAGCTTTCTTT.

The gene calls are TRBV7-2 and TRBJ1-2; D call uncertain. V was shortened by 5 bases and J by 7 bases, with 11 bases between the two germline ends. The germline V gene encodes CDR1 SGHTA and CDR2 FQGNSA. The CDR3 consists of 12 residues. The DNA of the CDR3 is TGTGCCAGCAGCCCTTTTGGGGTTGGCTACACCTTC. Translation: CASSPFGVGYTF.

The chain has TRBV6-5 and TRBJ1-2, with D unresolved. V lost 3 bases to trimming and J lost 0 bases, with 14 bases between them. The germline V gene has CDR1 MNHEY and CDR2 SVGAGI. This CDR3 has 16 residues. CDR3 sequence: CASSYLAGGPNYGYTF. CDR3 coding DNA: TGTGCCAGCAGTTATCTTGCGGGCGGGCCTAACTATGGCTACACCTTC.

J is TRBJ2-3 and V is TRBV9, with D perhaps given as TRBD1 or TRBD2 (5 bases each). Between the trimmed V and J ends, which lost 2 bases and 2 bases, there was a span of 15 bases. CDR3 length equals 16 residues. Germline loops: CDR1 SGDLS, CDR2 YYNGEE. The CDR3: CASSVSGGVDTDTQYF. The CDR3 nucleotides read TGTGCCAGCAGCGTGAGTGGGGGAGTTGACACAGATACGCAGTATTTT.

This clone was picked up a small number of times. The chain has TRBV12-5 and TRBJ2-2; possible D gene TRBD1, 6 bases. This CDR3 region has 17 residues. The germline gives CDR1 LGHNT, CDR2 FRNRAP. V dropped 2 bases and J dropped 0 bases, with 13 bases sitting between them. CDR3 bases: TGTGCTAGTGGTTTGACTCGGGACACTTCGAACACCGGGGAGCTGTTTTTT. Translation: CASGLTRDTSNTGELFF.

This clone occurred once. J is TRBJ2-5 and V is TRBV9, with 8 bases lining up with TRBD2. In germline, CDR1 is SGDLS, CDR2 YYNGEE. V gave up 2 bases and J gave up 5 bases; unmatched junction bases: 8. This CDR3 is built from 15 residues. The CDR3 DNA reads as TGTGCCAGCAGCGTCTCTGCGGGGGGCGTGGAGACCCAGTACTTC. It specifies CASSVSAGGVETQYF.

The chain uses TRBV29-1 and TRBJ2-7; the D gene is possibly TRBD1 (6 bases). This CDR3 region has 11 residues. Germline values: CDR1 SQVTM, CDR2 ANQGSEA. V gave up 6 bases and J gave up 2 bases, with 8 bases separating them. The DNA of the CDR3 is TGCAGCGTAGGACAGACCTACGAGCAGTACTTC. As protein: CSVGQTYEQYF.

The rearrangement uses TRBV6-5 and TRBJ1-1; 7 bases fit TRBD1. The V segment lost 10 bases and the J segment 1 base; nucleotides outside the gene matches: 3. CDR1 and CDR2 from the germline V gene are MNHEY and SVGAGI. This CDR3 has 12 residues. CDR3 loop: CATGTENTEAFF. CDR3 DNA: TGTGCCACCGGGACAGAGAACACTGAAGCTTTCTTT.

This clone was counted only a few times. The rearrangement links TRBV7-2 to TRBJ1-5, with TRBD1 matching 7 bases. CDR1 is SGHTA and CDR2 is FQGNSA in the germline V gene. This CDR3 spans 14 amino acids. The junction had 5 bases not matched to a gene; V was cut back by 5 bases and J by 4 bases. CDR3 sequence: CASSLRQGNQPQHF. The CDR3 DNA reads TGTGCCAGCAGCCTCCGACAGGGTAATCAGCCCCAGCATTTT.

The chain has TRBV2 and TRBJ2-3; D is undetermined. V lost 6 bases and J lost 1, with 14 bases in between. Germline values: CDR1 SNHLY, CDR2 FYNNEI. CDR3 size: 15 residues. The CDR3 spells CASRQLASGTDTQYF. The CDR3, as DNA: TGTGCCAGCAGGCAACTGGCGTCGGGCACAGATACGCAGTATTTT. The full variable domain, in which reference TRBV2 and TRBJ2-3 provide the parts outside the CDR3, is EPEVTQTPSHQVTQMGQEVILRCVPISNHLYFYWYRQILGQKVEFLVSFYNNEISEKSEIFDDQFSVERPDGSNFTLKIRSTKLEDSAMYFCASRQLASGTDTQYFGPGTRLTVL.

In regard to this clone: The junction differs from germline at one of its ends, possibly a read error. Other DNA sequences within the sample encode an identical CDR3. The V gene is TRBV5-1, the J gene TRBJ2-3; D unresolved. The germline gives CDR1 SGHRS, CDR2 YFSETQ. This CDR3 contains 11 residues. Here the CDR3 reads CASSYTDTQYF. The CDR3 nucleotides are TGTGCCAGCAGCTACACAGATACGCAGTATTTT. Full variable domain (remainder filled in from reference TRBV5-1 and TRBJ2-3): KAGVTQTPRYLIKTRGQQVTLSCSPISGHRSVSWYQQTPGQGLQFLFEYFSETQRNKGNFPGRFSGRQFSNSRSEMNVSTLELGDSALYLCASSYTDTQYFGPGTRLTVL.

The J gene is TRBJ1-1, the V gene TRBV30, with 8 bases identical to TRBD1. Germline CDR1 and CDR2: GTSNPN and SVGIG (reference sequence). This CDR3 contains 15 residues. V shed 2 bases, J shed 1 base, and the junction held 6 bases outside the gene matches. The CDR3 reads CAWSPPDRENTEAFF. The CDR3 nucleotides read TGTGCCTGGAGTCCTCCGGACAGGGAGAACACTGAAGCTTTCTTT.

J is TRBJ2-5 and V is TRBV11-2, with unresolved D. V was clipped by 3 bases and J by 1 base, with 6 bases between them. CDR3 length: 13 residues. Per the germline V gene, CDR1 is SGHAT and CDR2 is FQNNGV. Here the CDR3 reads CASSFEVQETQYF. DNA of the CDR3: TGTGCCAGCAGCTTCGAGGTCCAAGAGACCCAGTACTTC.

The genes are TRBV4-1 and TRBJ2-7, with D perhaps given as TRBD1 or TRBD2 (5 bases each). The germline CDR1 and CDR2 sequences are MGHRA and YSYEKL. The V end lost 3 bases, the J end lost 2 bases, and 11 bases lay between the germline ends. CDR3 size: 14 residues. The CDR3 loop is CASSQGPLTYEQYF. Written as DNA, the CDR3 is TGCGCCAGCAGCCAGGGACCGCTGACCTACGAGCAGTACTTC.

This clone has just a few counts. J is TRBJ1-1 and V is TRBV6-5; D ambiguous. V was clipped by 5 bases and J by 7 bases, with 14 bases between them. The CDR3 runs to 13 residues. CDR1 is MNHEY and CDR2 is SVGAGI in the germline V gene. This CDR3 is CASSPPFQVEAFF. The CDR3 nucleotides read TGTGCCAGCAGTCCGCCCTTCCAGGTTGAAGCTTTCTTT.

The gene calls are TRBV5-1 and TRBJ1-1; D might be TRBD1 (5 bases). V was clipped by 5 bases and J by 2 bases, with 10 bases between them. In germline, CDR1 is SGHRS, CDR2 YFSETQ. The CDR3 has 13 amino acids. In DNA form, the CDR3 reads TGCGCCAGCAGACTGGGGCTCAACACTGAAGCTTTCTTT. Translating gives CASRLGLNTEAFF.

CDR3 in amino acids: CASNPSGTYEQYF. The CDR3 DNA follows: TGCGCCAGCAATCCTAGCGGGACCTACGAGCAGTACTTC. The chain joins TRBV5-1 to TRBJ2-7, with TRBD2 matching 9 bases. In germline, CDR1 is SGHRS, CDR2 YFSETQ. The CDR3 has 13 residues. Trimming at V came to 6 bases and at J to 2 bases, leaving 3 bases not matched to a gene. The complete variable domain, with remaining parts taken from reference TRBV5-1 and TRBJ2-7, reads KAGVTQTPRYLIKTRGQQVTLSCSPISGHRSVSWYQQTPGQGLQFLFEYFSETQRNKGNFPGRFSGRQFSNSRSEMNVSTLELGDSALYLCASNPSGTYEQYFGPGTRLTVT.

The chain joins TRBV6-6 to TRBJ1-2; TRBD1 is a possible D gene (6 bases). V shed 6 bases and J shed 4 bases, with 12 bases lying between them. Per the germline V gene, CDR1 is MNHNY and CDR2 is SVGAGI (reference sequence). This CDR3 has 13 residues. The CDR3 reads CASSHDRRYGYTF. As DNA, the CDR3 is TGTGCCAGCAGCCACGACAGGCGCTATGGCTACACCTTC.

This clone was seen once. The DNA for the CDR3 is TGTGCCAGCAGCTTCGGTAATCAGCCCCAGCATTTT. Translated: CASSFGNQPQHF. The chain has TRBV7-2 and TRBJ1-5; no clear D. The CDR3 runs 12 residues. The germline gives CDR1 SGHTA, CDR2 FQGNSA. The V gene lost 3 bases and the J gene lost 4 bases, with 4 bases spanning the gap. The full variable domain, its missing parts supplied by reference TRBV7-2 and TRBJ1-5, is GAGVSQSPSNKVTEKGKDVELRCDPISGHTALYWYRQSLGQGLEFLIYFQGNSAPDKSGLPSDRFSAERTGGSVSTLTIQRTQQEDSAVYLCASSFGNQPQHFGDGTRLSIL.